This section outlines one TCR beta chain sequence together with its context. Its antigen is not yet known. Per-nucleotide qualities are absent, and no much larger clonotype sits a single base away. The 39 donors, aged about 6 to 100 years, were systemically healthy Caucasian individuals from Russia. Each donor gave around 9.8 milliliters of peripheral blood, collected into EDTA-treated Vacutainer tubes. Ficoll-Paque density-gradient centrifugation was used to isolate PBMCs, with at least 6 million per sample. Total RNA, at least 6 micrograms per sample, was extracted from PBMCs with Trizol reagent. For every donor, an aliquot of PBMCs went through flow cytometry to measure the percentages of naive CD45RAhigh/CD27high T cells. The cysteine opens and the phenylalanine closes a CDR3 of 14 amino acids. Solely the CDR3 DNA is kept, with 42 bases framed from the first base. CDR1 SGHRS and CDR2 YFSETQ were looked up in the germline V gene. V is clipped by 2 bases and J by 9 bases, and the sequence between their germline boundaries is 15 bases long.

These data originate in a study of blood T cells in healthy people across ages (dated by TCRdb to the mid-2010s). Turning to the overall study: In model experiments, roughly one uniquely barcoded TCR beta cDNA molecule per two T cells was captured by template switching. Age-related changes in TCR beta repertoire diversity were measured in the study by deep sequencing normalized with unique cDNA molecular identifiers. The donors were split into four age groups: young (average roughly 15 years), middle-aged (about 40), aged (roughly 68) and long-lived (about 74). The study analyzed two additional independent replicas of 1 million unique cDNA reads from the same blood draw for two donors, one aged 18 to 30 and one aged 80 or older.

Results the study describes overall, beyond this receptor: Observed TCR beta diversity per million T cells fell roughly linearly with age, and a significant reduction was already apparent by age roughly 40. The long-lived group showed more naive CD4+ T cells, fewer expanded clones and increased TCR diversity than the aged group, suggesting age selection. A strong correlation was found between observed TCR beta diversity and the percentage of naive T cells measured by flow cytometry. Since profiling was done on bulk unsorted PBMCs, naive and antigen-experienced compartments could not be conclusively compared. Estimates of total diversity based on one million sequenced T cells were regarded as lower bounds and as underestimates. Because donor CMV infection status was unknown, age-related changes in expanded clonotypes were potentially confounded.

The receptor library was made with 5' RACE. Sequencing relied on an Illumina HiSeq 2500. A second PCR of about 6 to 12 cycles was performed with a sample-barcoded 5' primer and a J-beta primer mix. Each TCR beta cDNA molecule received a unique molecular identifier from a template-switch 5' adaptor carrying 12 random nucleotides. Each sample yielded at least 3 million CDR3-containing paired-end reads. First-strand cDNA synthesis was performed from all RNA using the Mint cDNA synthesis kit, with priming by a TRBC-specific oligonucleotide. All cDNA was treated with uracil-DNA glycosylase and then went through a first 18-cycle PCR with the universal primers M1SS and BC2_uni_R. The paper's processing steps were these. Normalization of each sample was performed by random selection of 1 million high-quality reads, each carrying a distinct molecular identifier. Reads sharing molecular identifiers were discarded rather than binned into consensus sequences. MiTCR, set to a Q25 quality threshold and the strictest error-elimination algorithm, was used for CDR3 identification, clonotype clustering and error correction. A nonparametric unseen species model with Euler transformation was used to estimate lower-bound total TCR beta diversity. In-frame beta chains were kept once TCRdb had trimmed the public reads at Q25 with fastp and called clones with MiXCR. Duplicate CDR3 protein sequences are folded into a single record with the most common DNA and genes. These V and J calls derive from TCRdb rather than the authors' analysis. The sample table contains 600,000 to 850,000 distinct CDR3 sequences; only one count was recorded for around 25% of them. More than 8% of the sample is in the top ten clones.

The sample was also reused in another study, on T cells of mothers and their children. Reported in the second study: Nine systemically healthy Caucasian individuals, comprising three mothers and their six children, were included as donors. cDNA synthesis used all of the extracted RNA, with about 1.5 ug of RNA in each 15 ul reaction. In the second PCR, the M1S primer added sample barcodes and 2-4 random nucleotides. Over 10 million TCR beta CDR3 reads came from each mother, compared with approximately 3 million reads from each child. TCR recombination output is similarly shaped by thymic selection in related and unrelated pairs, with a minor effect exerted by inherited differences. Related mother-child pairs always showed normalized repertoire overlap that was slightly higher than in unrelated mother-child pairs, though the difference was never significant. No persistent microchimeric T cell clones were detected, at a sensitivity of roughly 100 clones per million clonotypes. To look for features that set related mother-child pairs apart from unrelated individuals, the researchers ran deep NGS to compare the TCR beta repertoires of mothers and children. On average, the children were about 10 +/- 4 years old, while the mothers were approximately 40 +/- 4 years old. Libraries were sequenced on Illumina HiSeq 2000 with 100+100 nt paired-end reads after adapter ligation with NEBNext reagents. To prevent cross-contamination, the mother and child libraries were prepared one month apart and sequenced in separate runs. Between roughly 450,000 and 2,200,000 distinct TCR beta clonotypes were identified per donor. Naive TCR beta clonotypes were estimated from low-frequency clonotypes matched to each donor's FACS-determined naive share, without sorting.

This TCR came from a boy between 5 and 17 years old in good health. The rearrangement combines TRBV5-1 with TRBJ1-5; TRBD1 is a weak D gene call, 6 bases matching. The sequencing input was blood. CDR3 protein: CASSFDTGPGPQHF. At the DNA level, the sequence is TGCGCCAGCAGCTTTGATACAGGGCCCGGGCCCCAGCATTTT.